This TCR beta chain was sequenced during a study of T cell clusters in autoimmune cytopenias. TRB was amplified by touch-down multiplex PCR, primer pools A and B combined. From the multiplex PCR reads, TCRdb lists one entry per CDR3 protein and no DNA. The sample features 2,000 to 2,500 distinct CDR3 sequences, with 58% in its top ten. Germline lookup yields CDR1 SGHDT and CDR2 YYEEEE. The CDR3 is 13 residues long. TRB amplification used around 270 ng of peripheral blood genomic DNA. The data were also submitted as part of a second study, on T cell repertoires in aging, cancer and after chemotherapy. From that report: Across the chemotherapy interval, each cancer cohort showed higher median generation probability, suggesting thymic rebound.

The rearrangement links TRBV5-6 to TRBJ1-5. The source is a human donor with an autoimmune cytopenia or autoimmune hepatitis (not recorded which). Sequenced sample: peripheral blood. This CDR3 is CASSLTDSQPQHF.